Following are 17 T cell receptor beta chains from one sample sequenced in a study of control samples from healthy donors and cancer patients. Some clones are missing from TCRdb's copy, which holds only in-frame ones; the method was immunoSEQ multiplex PCR. The sample lists around 170,000 clones, about 91% occurring once. Sequencing was performed on blood. Source of these receptors: a woman aged 25-40 years in good health.

This clone was counted a single time. This sequence joins TRBV9 and TRBJ1-2; TRBD1 aligns across 7 bases. Germline V CDR1 and CDR2: SGDLS, YYNGEE. The CDR3 is 13 amino acids. The V segment lost 0 bases and the J segment 8 bases; nucleotides outside the gene matches: 4. The CDR3 DNA reads as TGTGCCAGCAGCGTAGGCCAGGGGGTAGGCTACACCTTC. Its protein product is CASSVGQGVGYTF.

The chain is built from TRBV6-5 and TRBJ1-1, with D perhaps TRBD1 (5 bases). CDR3 length: 13 residues. Germline assignment: CDR1 MNHEY and CDR2 SVGAGI. V lost 2 bases, J lost 6 bases, and 10 bases lay in between. Written as DNA, the CDR3 is TGTGCCAGCAGTTACGGGACCGGCCCTGAAGCTTTCTTT. Translated: CASSYGTGPEAFF.

Points on this clone: At one boundary the junction diverges from the germline segment, which might be a read error. This rearrangement joins TRBV3-1 (or the pseudogene TRBV3-2) to TRBJ2-5, with D possibly TRBD1 on 5 matching bases. CDR3 size: 14 residues. Germline V gives CDR1 LGHDT, CDR2 YNNKEL (reference sequence). In nucleotides, the CDR3 is TGTGCCAGCAGTCAAGAGAACAGGCAAGAGGCCCAGTACTTC. Its protein is CASSQENRQEAQYF.

The rearrangement joins TRBV5-4 to TRBJ2-5, with D tentatively TRBD1 or TRBD2 (5 bases each). The ends were cut back, 2 bases at V and 4 bases at J, with 21 bases in the middle. The CDR3 covers 17 residues. Germline values: CDR1 SGHNT, CDR2 YYREEE (reference sequence). The CDR3 nucleotides read TGTGCCAGCAGCTTCCCCATGGGGGTGGGCGGAGGAGAGACCCAGTACTTC. This sequence encodes CASSFPMGVGGGETQYF.

This rearrangement joins TRBV3-1 (or the pseudogene TRBV3-2) to TRBJ2-1, with TRBD2 matching 10 bases. Germline-derived CDR1 and CDR2 are LGHDT and YNNKEL (reference sequence). The CDR3 contains 15 residues. With 4 bases clipped from V and 3 bases from J, the junction kept 3 bases outside the gene matches. For the CDR3, the DNA is TGTGCCAGCAGCCCGTCTAGCGGGGGCTACAATGAGCAGTTCTTC. It yields the protein CASSPSSGGYNEQFF.

This clone showed up just a few times. This rearrangement joins TRBV4-1 to TRBJ2-7; D gene uncertain. This CDR3 has 14 residues. CDR1 MGHRA and CDR2 YSYEKL come from the germline V gene. V lost 0 bases to trimming and J lost 6 bases, with 12 bases between them. Written as DNA, the CDR3 is TGCGCCAGCAGCCAAGAATATGAGTTTGGCGAGCAGTACTTC. Amino acid sequence: CASSQEYEFGEQYF.

V and J are TRBV24-1 and TRBJ2-1; 10 bases align to TRBD1. Germline V gives CDR1 KGHDR, CDR2 SFDVKD. The trim removed 3 bases at V and 8 bases at J, leaving 6 bases unmatched. The CDR3 is 15 amino acids. The CDR3 loop reads CATSDPGQGFDEQFF. DNA for the CDR3: TGTGCCACCAGTGATCCGGGACAGGGGTTCGATGAGCAGTTCTTC.

For the CDR3, the DNA is TGTGCCAGTCGGGACAGGGTTTTTGACGGGGGCAATCAGCCCCAGCATTTT. Protein: CASRDRVFDGGNQPQHF. The chain combines TRBV19 with TRBJ1-5; TRBD1 aligns across 9 bases. The CDR3 extends over 17 amino acids. V lost 8 bases and J lost 2; bases outside the gene matches: 13. Germline values: CDR1 LNHDA, CDR2 SQIVND (reference sequence).

The chain couples TRBV9 to TRBJ2-7; D unclear. V was pared by 2 bases and J by 0 bases, with 9 bases between. The germline V gene has CDR1 SGDLS and CDR2 YYNGEE. The length of the CDR3 is 14 residues. For the CDR3, the DNA is TGTGCCAGCAGCGTCGGCCGGACCTCCTACGAGCAGTACTTC. This encodes CASSVGRTSYEQYF.

This chain joins TRBV19 and TRBJ1-1; D is ambiguous. The CDR3 covers 13 residues. Germline V gene sequence: CDR1 LNHDA, CDR2 SQIVND (reference sequence). V shed 3 bases and J shed 10 bases, with 15 bases lying between them. CDR3 protein: CASSISAGLGAFF. The CDR3 bases are TGTGCCAGTAGTATCTCGGCGGGGTTAGGAGCTTTCTTT. The entire variable domain, with the rest obtained from reference TRBV19 and TRBJ1-1, is as follows: DGGITQSPKYLFRKEGQNVTLSCEQNLNHDAMYWYRQDPGQGLRLIYYSQIVNDFQKGDIAEGYSVSREKKESFPLTVTSAQKNPTAFYLCASSISAGLGAFFGQGTRLTVV.

For the CDR3, the DNA is TGTGCCAGCAGCCCTCAGGTTGTTGTAGGCGCTGAAGCTTTCTTT. It encodes CASSPQVVVGAEAFF. The V and J genes are TRBV7-6 and TRBJ1-1; D unresolved. Per the germline V gene, CDR1 is SGHVS and CDR2 is FNYEAQ. The CDR3 totals 15 residues. V was trimmed by 5 bases and J by 6 bases, leaving 19 bases between them.

J is TRBJ2-7 and V is TRBV6-5; 7 nucleotides line up with TRBD1. The CDR3 has 14 amino acids. Trimming took 7 bases from V and 0 from J; bases not matched to a gene: 6. Looked up from germline, CDR1 is MNHEY and CDR2 is SVGAGI. As DNA, the CDR3 is TGTGCCAGCAAAGGACAGGTGAGCTCCTACGAGCAGTACTTC. Translation gives CASKGQVSSYEQYF.

This chain links TRBV10-3 with TRBJ1-2, with D unclear. Trimming took 2 bases from V and 4 from J, leaving 8 bases between them. CDR1 and CDR2 (germline): ENHRY, SYGVKD. CDR3 length equals 13 residues. The CDR3 DNA reads as TGTGCCATCAGTGAGCCCGGAGTCTATGGCTACACCTTC. This gives the protein CAISEPGVYGYTF.

This chain joins TRBV6-2 or TRBV6-3 and TRBJ2-2; perhaps TRBD1 as D (5 bases). The V gene's germline CDR1 is MNHEY and CDR2 SVGEGT. V was shortened by 4 bases and J by 6 bases, with 9 bases between the two germline ends. The length of the CDR3 is 13 residues. DNA of the CDR3: TGTGCCAGCAGTTCTAGGGGCGCCGGGGAGCTGTTTTTT. Residues: CASSSRGAGELFF.

This clone was recorded once. The chain carries TRBV2 and TRBJ1-2; D call uncertain. The CDR3 sequence is 14 residues long. V was shortened by 1 base and J by 6 bases, with 12 bases between the two germline ends. In germline, CDR1 is SNHLY, CDR2 FYNNEI. CDR3 protein: CASSEGRRAHGYTF. CDR3 nucleotide sequence: TGTGCCAGCAGTGAAGGCAGACGGGCCCATGGCTACACCTTC.

The chain carries TRBV28 and TRBJ2-7; 11 bases fit TRBD2. With V trimmed by 3 bases and J by 7 bases, 5 bases remained unmatched. CDR3 length: 14 amino acids. CDR1 and CDR2 (germline): MDHEN, SYDVKM. CDR3 region: CASSFGASGREQYF. The CDR3 nucleotides read TGTGCCAGCAGTTTTGGGGCTAGCGGGAGGGAGCAGTACTTC.

This clone appeared a single time. The rearrangement uses TRBV7-8 and TRBJ1-2; no clear D. CDR1 SGHVS and CDR2 FQNEAQ come from the germline V gene. The CDR3 length is 16 residues. The germline V and J ends were trimmed by 4 bases and 2 bases, with 17 bases remaining between them. CDR3 bases: TGTGCCAGCAGCTCTCACGATCCCACGGAGAACTATGGCTACACCTTC. It codes for CASSSHDPTENYGYTF.